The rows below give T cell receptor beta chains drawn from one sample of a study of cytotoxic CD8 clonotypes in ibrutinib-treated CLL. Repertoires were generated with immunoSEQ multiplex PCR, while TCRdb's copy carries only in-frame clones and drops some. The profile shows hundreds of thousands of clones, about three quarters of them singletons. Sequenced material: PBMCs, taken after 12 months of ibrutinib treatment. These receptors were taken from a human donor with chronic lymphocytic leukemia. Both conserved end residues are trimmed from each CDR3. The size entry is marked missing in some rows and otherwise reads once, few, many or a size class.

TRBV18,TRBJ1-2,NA,ASSPGAYGYT
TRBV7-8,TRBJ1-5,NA,ASSWGNSNQPQH
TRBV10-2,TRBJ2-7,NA,ASSDGPDSYEQY
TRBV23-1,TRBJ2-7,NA,ARPPSTDRTEGAGEQY
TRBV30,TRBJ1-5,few,AWSPGAVQPQH
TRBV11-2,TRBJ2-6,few,ASSSAGTSGANVLT
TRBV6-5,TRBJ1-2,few,ASKEDGGANYGYT
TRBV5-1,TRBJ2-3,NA,ASSLRAPEDTQY
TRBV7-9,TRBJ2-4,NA,ASSDGQGKSAKNIQY
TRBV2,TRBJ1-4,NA,ASRKTTNEKLF
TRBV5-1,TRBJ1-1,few,ASSLVSDQEAF
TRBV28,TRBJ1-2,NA,ASSTETAPGNYGYT
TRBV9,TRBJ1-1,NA,ASSVVPAGTEAF
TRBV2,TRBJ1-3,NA,ASSFGQGNTIY
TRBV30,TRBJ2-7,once,AWSRGQRAYEQY
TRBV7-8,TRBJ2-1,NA,ASSLLPPPPTSYNEQF
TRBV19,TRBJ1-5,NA,ASSPRKEGEQPQH
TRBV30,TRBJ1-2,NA,AWSYGSQNGYT
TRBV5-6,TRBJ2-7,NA,ASSPGRSYEQY
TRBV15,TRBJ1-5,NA,ATSRDRGYQPQH